These 19 T cell receptor beta chains were sequenced from one sample in a study of cytomegalovirus exposure and HLA in healthy donors. Primers for the PCR totalled 60 Vbeta and 13 Jbeta. Some clones are missing from TCRdb's copy, which holds only in-frame ones; the method was immunoSEQ multiplex PCR. Found here are around 97,000 clones, approximately 9% of them singletons; the top ten hold about 4.7%. The source material was PBMCs. The receptor set was obtained from a man aged 50 or older in good health and CMV-seropositive.

The genes are TRBV9 and TRBJ2-3, with D perhaps TRBD1 (5 bases). Trimming removed 2 bases at V and 0 bases at J, with 10 bases between. CDR1 and CDR2 from the germline V gene are SGDLS and YYNGEE. The CDR3 length is 15 residues. The CDR3 sequence is CASSVGHSSTDTQYF. The CDR3 nucleotides read TGTGCCAGCAGCGTTGGACATTCTAGCACAGATACGCAGTATTTT.

There are a few counts of this clone. The junction departs from germline at one end; a sequencing error may be responsible. This CDR3 is also generated by other DNA sequences in the sample. This chain uses TRBV10-1 with TRBJ2-1; a weak D match, TRBD2 (5 bases). The length of the CDR3 is 16 residues. Per germline, CDR1 WNHNN and CDR2 SYGVQD (reference sequence). The CDR3 DNA is TGCGCAAGCAGTGAGTCTTTAGAACTAGTGGGCAATGAGCAGTTCTTC. Translation: CASSESLELVGNEQFF.

There are a few counts of this clone. This chain joins TRBV9 and TRBJ1-1, with D uncertain. V was cut by 4 bases and J by 0 bases, with 10 bases left in between. Germline V lookup: CDR1 SGDLS, CDR2 YYNGEE. The CDR3 has 14 residues. The chain's CDR3 is CASSRGNMNTEAFF. Here the CDR3 DNA reads TGTGCCAGCAGCCGGGGAAATATGAACACTGAAGCTTTCTTT.

This clone was seen only a few times. The V gene is TRBV5-6, the J gene TRBJ1-1; 7 nucleotides align to TRBD1. Germline V gives CDR1 SGHDT, CDR2 YYEEEE. Unmatched junction bases numbered 6, after V lost 3 bases and J lost 1 base. CDR3 size: 15 residues. CDR3 sequence: CASSYRRTGNTEAFF. The CDR3 coding sequence is TGTGCCAGCAGCTACCGACGGACAGGGAACACTGAAGCTTTCTTT.

This clone has only a few counts. The rearrangement uses TRBV30 and TRBJ1-2; D might be TRBD1 (6 bases). This CDR3 is built from 17 residues. Trimming pared 8 bases from V and 6 bases from J, leaving 31 bases between. Germline loops: CDR1 GTSNPN, CDR2 SVGIG (reference sequence). The CDR3 spells CAGGRDPSPAGLNGYTF. In DNA form, the CDR3 reads TGTGCCGGGGGCCGGGATCCCTCCCCGGCGGGTTTAAATGGCTACACCTTC.

This clone was recorded at least ten times. The CDR3 region is CASSLGGQGNEKLFF. Written as DNA, the CDR3 is TGTGCCAGCAGTTTAGGGGGACAGGGGAATGAAAAACTGTTTTTT. The chain has TRBV28 and TRBJ1-4; 10 bases match TRBD1. The CDR3 covers 15 residues. V lost 2 bases, J lost 5 bases, and 2 bases stayed unmatched. Looked up from germline, CDR1 is MDHEN and CDR2 is SYDVKM.

Only one count was recorded for this clone. The V and J genes are TRBV28 and TRBJ2-1, with 7 nucleotides matching TRBD2. CDR1 MDHEN and CDR2 SYDVKM come from the germline V gene. J was trimmed by 11 bases and V by 2 bases; bases with no gene match: 24. The CDR3 runs 19 residues. In nucleotides, the CDR3 is TGTGCCAGCAGTTTAACCGGGGTGGGGCGGGAGACCCATATACCCCAGCAGTTCTTC. Its protein is CASSLTGVGRETHIPQQFF.

In its sample, this clone was seen a few times. The chain couples TRBV2 to TRBJ2-2; TRBD2 aligns across 12 bases. The CDR3 runs to 17 residues. Per the germline V gene, CDR1 is SNHLY and CDR2 is FYNNEI. J gave up 4 bases and V 8 bases, and 11 bases lay outside the gene matches. DNA for the CDR3: TGTGCCAGCCTCAATCCTAGCGGGAGGGCAGTCACCGGGGAGCTGTTTTTT. Residues: CASLNPSGRAVTGELFF. The complete variable domain, with remaining parts taken from reference TRBV2 and TRBJ2-2, reads EPEVTQTPSHQVTQMGQEVILRCVPISNHLYFYWYRQILGQKVEFLVSFYNNEISEKSEIFDDQFSVERPDGSNFTLKIRSTKLEDSAMYFCASLNPSGRAVTGELFFGEGSRLTVL.

The rearrangement links TRBV10-3 to TRBJ1-3; D is unresolved. Trimming took off 11 bases at V and 0 bases at J, with 5 bases between the two ends. Germline V gene lookup returns CDR1 ENHRY and CDR2 SYGVKD. CDR3 length: 11 amino acids. The CDR3 loop reads CASSSGNTIYF. In nucleotides, the CDR3 is TGTGCCTCATCCTCTGGAAACACCATATATTTT.

The chain links TRBV6-6 to TRBJ2-5, with D unclear. V was trimmed by 5 bases and J by 4 bases, leaving 5 bases between them. CDR3 length: 11 residues. Germline values: CDR1 MNHNY, CDR2 SVGAGI (reference sequence). DNA of the CDR3: TGTGCCAGCAGTCCCAGAGAGACCCAGTACTTC. Translating gives CASSPRETQYF.

This chain connects TRBV30 to TRBJ2-2; D is perhaps TRBD2 (6 bases). Germline CDR1 reads GTSNPN; CDR2 reads SVGIG (reference sequence). V lost 3 bases, J lost 5 bases, and 10 bases lay in between. This CDR3 contains 13 residues. The CDR3 coding sequence is TGTGCCTGGAGCGGGAGTTATACCGGGGAGCTGTTTTTT. It codes for CAWSGSYTGELFF.

The V and J genes are TRBV5-4 and TRBJ2-6, with D maybe TRBD1 (6 bases). The CDR3 totals 16 residues. CDR1 and CDR2 from the germline V gene are SGHNT and YYREEE (reference sequence). V dropped 2 bases and J dropped 3 bases, with 12 bases sitting between them. The CDR3 coding sequence is TGTGCCAGCAGCTTAAAGGCAGGGGTTGGGGCCAACGTCCTGACTTTC. Protein product: CASSLKAGVGANVLTF.

In its sample, this clone was seen a few times. The V call is TRBV4-1, the J call TRBJ2-5; 8 bases align to TRBD2. The J call may be wrong; the DNA end is better matched by TRBJ2-7. This CDR3 has 17 amino acids. The germline gives CDR1 MGHRA, CDR2 YSYEKL. CDR3 DNA: TGCGCCAGCAGCCGACAGGCGGGACTAGGAAGCTCCTACGAGCAGTACTTC. Residues: CASSRQAGLGSSYEQYF.

In its sample, this clone was seen a few times. The chain uses TRBV19 and TRBJ1-1; 11 bases are a match to TRBD1. V was pared by 5 bases and J by 11 bases, with 7 bases of the junction left unmatched. This CDR3 has 13 amino acids. CDR1 is LNHDA and CDR2 is SQIVND in the germline V gene (reference sequence). DNA of the CDR3: TGTGCCAGTAGTCCGGACAGGGGGCGTGTGGCTTTCTTT. Protein product: CASSPDRGRVAFF.

J is TRBJ2-1 and V is TRBV15; D unclear. This CDR3 region has 15 residues. Trimming cost V 0 bases and J 6 bases, with 12 bases left between them. Germline V CDR1 and CDR2: LNHNV, YYDKDF (reference sequence). The CDR3 is CATSRERLDGNEQFF. In DNA, the CDR3 is TGTGCCACCAGCAGAGAACGGCTAGATGGCAATGAGCAGTTCTTC.

This clone has more than one count but fewer than ten. The chain links TRBV19 to TRBJ2-5, with TRBD1 identical over 7 bases. This CDR3 contains 14 residues. J lost 1 base, V lost 6 bases, and 5 bases had no gene match. Per the germline V gene, CDR1 is LNHDA and CDR2 is SQIVND (reference sequence). CDR3 in amino acids: CASSRDRAQETQYF. CDR3 nucleotides: TGTGCCAGTAGCAGGGACAGAGCCCAAGAGACCCAGTACTTC.

The rearrangement links TRBV28 to TRBJ1-5, with TRBD1 as a possible D gene (6 bases). Trimming shortened V by 7 bases and J by 6 bases, and 22 bases separated the two germline ends. This CDR3 is built from 16 residues. In germline, CDR1 is MDHEN, CDR2 SYDVKM. This CDR3 reads CASTLLTGGEGQPQHF. For the CDR3, the DNA is TGTGCCAGCACTCTCCTGACGGGGGGCGAGGGTCAGCCCCAGCATTTT.

The J gene is TRBJ1-1, the V gene TRBV5-1; 9 bases map to TRBD1. V gave up 7 bases and J gave up 1 base; unmatched junction bases: 2. There are 13 residues in the CDR3. The V gene's germline CDR1 is SGHRS and CDR2 YFSETQ. The CDR3 loop reads CASSTGGNTEAFF. CDR3 coding DNA: TGCGCCAGCTCGACAGGGGGGAACACTGAAGCTTTCTTT.

About this clone: In the same sample, other DNA sequences code for this CDR3. This rearrangement joins TRBV5-6 to TRBJ2-5; the D gene is possibly TRBD2 (5 bases). V lost 0 bases and J lost 2, with 8 bases in between. The CDR3 covers 14 residues. Germline V gives CDR1 SGHDT, CDR2 YYEEEE. As DNA, the CDR3 is TGTGCCAGCAGCTTGGTTCGGGGTCAAGAGACCCAGTACTTC. This translates into CASSLVRGQETQYF.